Detailed here is one T cell receptor beta chain. The CDR3 totals 13 residues. CDR1 MNHEY and CDR2 SMNVEV come from the germline V gene (reference sequence). The ends were cut back, 8 bases at V and 3 bases at J, with 12 bases in the middle. The data belong to a study of T cell changes during pregnancy in multiple sclerosis. Clones were sequenced by immunoSEQ multiplex PCR, and TCRdb holds only the in-frame ones, with some missing. This table has about 19,000 clones, around 90% appearing once. The TCR originated in a female donor in good health, enrolled as a control in a pregnancy study. The sequences come from CD8+ T cells from peripheral blood mononuclear cells, collected after pregnancy. The chain is built from TRBV27 and TRBJ2-3; D is uncertain. CDR3 nucleotides: TGTGCCAGCCTTTCGTACGGGACAGATACGCAGTATTTT. Translated: CASLSYGTDTQYF.